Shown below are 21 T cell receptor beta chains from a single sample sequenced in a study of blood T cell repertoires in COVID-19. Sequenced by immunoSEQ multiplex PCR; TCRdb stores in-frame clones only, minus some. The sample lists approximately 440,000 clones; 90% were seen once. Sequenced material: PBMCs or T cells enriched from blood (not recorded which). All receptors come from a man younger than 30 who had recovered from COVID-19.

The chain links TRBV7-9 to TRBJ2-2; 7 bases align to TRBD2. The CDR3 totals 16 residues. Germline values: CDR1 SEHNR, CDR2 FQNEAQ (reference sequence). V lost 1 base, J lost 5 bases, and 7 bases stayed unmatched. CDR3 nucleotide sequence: TGTGCCAGCAGCTTAGGGGCGGGAGCTGGGACCGGGGAGCTGTTTTTT. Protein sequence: CASSLGAGAGTGELFF.

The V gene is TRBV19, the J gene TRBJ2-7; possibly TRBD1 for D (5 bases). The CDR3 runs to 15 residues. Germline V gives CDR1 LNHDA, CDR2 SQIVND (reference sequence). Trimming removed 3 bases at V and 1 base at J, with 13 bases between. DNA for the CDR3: TGTGCCAGTAGTATTGAGGCCAGGGTATCCTACGAGCAGTACTTC. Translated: CASSIEARVSYEQYF.

DNA for the CDR3: TGTGCCACCAGTGATGCACTAGCGGGAGGAACCAATGAGCAGTTCTTC. Residues: CATSDALAGGTNEQFF. V gene TRBV24-1 combines with J gene TRBJ2-1, with 12 bases fitting TRBD2. This CDR3 is built from 16 residues. Per the germline V gene, CDR1 is KGHDR and CDR2 is SFDVKD. J lost 6 bases, V lost 3 bases, and 5 bases had no gene match.

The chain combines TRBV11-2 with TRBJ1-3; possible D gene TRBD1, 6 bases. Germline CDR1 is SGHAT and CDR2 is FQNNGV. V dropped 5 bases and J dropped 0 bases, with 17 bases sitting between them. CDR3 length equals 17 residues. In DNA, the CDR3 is TGTGCCAGCAGCCTCGGGCAGGGGCCAGGCTCTGGAAACACCATATATTTT. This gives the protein CASSLGQGPGSGNTIYF. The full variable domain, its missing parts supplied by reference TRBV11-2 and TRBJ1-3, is EAGVAQSPRYKIIEKRQSVAFWCNPISGHATLYWYQQILGQGPKLLIQFQNNGVVDDSQLPKDRFSAERLKGVDSTLKIQPAKLEDSAVYLCASSLGQGPGSGNTIYFGEGSWLTVV.

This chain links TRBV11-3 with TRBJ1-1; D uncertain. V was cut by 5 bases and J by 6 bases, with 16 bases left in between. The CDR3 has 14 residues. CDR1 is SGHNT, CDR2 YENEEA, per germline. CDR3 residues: CASSPRFLSPEAFF. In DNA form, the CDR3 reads TGTGCCAGCAGCCCCAGGTTCCTCAGCCCTGAAGCTTTCTTT. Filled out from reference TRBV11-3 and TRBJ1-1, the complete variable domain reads EAGVVQSPRYKIIEKKQPVAFWCNPISGHNTLYWYLQNLGQGPELLIRYENEEAVDDSQLPKDRFSAERLKGVDSTLKIQPAELGDSAVYLCASSPRFLSPEAFFGQGTRLTVV.

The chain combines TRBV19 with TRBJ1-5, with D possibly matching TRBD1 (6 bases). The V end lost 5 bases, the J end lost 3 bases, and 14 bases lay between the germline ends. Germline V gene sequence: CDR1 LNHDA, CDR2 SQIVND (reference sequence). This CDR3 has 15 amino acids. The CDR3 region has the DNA TGTGCCAGTAGTCCGGGGGGCGTTTACAATCAGCCCCAGCATTTT. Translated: CASSPGGVYNQPQHF.

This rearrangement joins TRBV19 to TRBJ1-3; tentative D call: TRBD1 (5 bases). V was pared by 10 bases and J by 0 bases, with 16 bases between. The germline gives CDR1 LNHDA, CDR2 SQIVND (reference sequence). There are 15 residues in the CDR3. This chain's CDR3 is CATHPGGISGNTIYF. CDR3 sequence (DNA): TGTGCCACCCATCCGGGGGGGATCTCTGGAAACACCATATATTTT.

DNA for the CDR3: TGTGCCAGCAGCAGGGGACGGCTCTCTGGAAACACCATATATTTT. Translating it yields CASSRGRLSGNTIYF. The chain recombines TRBV6-5 with TRBJ1-3, with a weak D call TRBD1 (6 bases). CDR3 size: 15 residues. V was pared by 6 bases and J by 0 bases, with 12 bases between. In germline, CDR1 is MNHEY, CDR2 SVGAGI.

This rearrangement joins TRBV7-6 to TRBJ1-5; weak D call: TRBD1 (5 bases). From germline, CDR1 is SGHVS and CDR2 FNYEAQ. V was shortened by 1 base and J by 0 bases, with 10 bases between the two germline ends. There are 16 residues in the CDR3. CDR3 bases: TGTGCCAGCAGCTTAGGACAGCTTTATAGCAATCAGCCCCAGCATTTT. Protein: CASSLGQLYSNQPQHF.

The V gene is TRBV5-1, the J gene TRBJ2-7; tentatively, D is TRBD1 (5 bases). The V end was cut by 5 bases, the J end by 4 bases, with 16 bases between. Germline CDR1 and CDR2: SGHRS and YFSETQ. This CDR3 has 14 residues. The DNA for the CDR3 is TGCGCCAGCAGACTGGACATCTCTCCTTACGAGCAGTACTTC. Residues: CASRLDISPYEQYF. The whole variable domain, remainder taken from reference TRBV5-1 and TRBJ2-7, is KAGVTQTPRYLIKTRGQQVTLSCSPISGHRSVSWYQQTPGQGLQFLFEYFSETQRNKGNFPGRFSGRQFSNSRSEMNVSTLELGDSALYLCASRLDISPYEQYFGPGTRLTVT.

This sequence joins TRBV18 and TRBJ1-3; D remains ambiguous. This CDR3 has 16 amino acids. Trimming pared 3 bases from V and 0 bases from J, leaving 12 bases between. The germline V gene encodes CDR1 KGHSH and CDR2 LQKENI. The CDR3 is CASSPRTELSGNTIYF. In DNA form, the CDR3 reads TGTGCCAGCTCACCTCGTACCGAACTCTCTGGAAACACCATATATTTT.

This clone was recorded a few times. The CDR3 loop reads CASATSSGSTGELFF. CDR3 nucleotide sequence: TGTGCCAGCGCAACGAGCAGCGGGAGTACCGGGGAGCTGTTTTTT. This rearrangement joins TRBV7-3 to TRBJ2-2; 8 nucleotides match TRBD2. The CDR3 extends over 15 amino acids. Germline assignment: CDR1 SGHTA and CDR2 FQGTGA. V lost 8 bases and J lost 5; bases outside the gene matches: 10.

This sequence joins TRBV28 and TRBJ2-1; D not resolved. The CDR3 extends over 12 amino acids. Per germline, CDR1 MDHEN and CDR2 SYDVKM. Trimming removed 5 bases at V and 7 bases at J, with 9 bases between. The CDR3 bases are TGTGCCAGCAGTCCTGAGCTTAATGAGCAGTTCTTC. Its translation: CASSPELNEQFF.

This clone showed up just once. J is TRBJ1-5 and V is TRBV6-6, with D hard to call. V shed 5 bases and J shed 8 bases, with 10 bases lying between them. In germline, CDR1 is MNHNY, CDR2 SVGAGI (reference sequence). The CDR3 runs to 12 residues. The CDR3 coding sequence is TGTGCCAGCAGTGGCCCAGAGGAGCCCCAGCATTTT. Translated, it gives CASSGPEEPQHF.

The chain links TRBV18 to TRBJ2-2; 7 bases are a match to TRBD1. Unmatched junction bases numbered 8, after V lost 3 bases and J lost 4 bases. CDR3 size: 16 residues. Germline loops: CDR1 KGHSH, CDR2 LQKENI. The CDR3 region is CASSPETGTATGELFF. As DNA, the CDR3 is TGTGCCAGCTCACCTGAGACAGGGACGGCCACCGGGGAGCTGTTTTTT.

The CDR3 DNA follows: TGTGCCAGCAGCTGGGGACAGTCGAACACTGAAGCTTTCTTT. Protein sequence: CASSWGQSNTEAFF. This sequence joins TRBV11-3 and TRBJ1-1; TRBD1 matches at 7 bases. V shed 4 bases and J 1 base; nucleotides not matched to a gene: 3. The CDR3 is 14 residues long. CDR1 and CDR2 from the germline V gene are SGHNT and YENEEA.

The CDR3 DNA is TGTGCCAGCTCACAAACAGGTTTAATCAATCAGCCCCAGCATTTT. Translating it yields CASSQTGLINQPQHF. The V gene is TRBV18, the J gene TRBJ1-5; possibly TRBD1 for D (5 bases). V was cut by 4 bases and J by 3 bases, with 13 bases left in between. The CDR3 contains 15 residues. The germline V gene encodes CDR1 KGHSH and CDR2 LQKENI.

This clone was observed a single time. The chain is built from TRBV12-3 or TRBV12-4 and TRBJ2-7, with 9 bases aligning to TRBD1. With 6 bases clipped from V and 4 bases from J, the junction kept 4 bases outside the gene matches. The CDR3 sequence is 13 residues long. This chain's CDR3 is CASSRGTGYEQYF. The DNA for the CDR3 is TGTGCCAGCAGCCGTGGGACAGGGTACGAGCAGTACTTC.

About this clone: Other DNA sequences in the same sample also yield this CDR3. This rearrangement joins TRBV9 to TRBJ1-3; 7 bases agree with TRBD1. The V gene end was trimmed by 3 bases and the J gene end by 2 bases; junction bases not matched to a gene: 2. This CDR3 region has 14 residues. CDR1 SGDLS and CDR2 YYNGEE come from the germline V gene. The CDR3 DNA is TGTGCCAGCAGCGCGGGGACAGCTGGAAACACCATATATTTT. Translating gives CASSAGTAGNTIYF.

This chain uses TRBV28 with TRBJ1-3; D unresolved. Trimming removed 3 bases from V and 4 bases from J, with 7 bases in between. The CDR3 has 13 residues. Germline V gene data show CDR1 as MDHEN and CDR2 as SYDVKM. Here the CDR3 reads CASSFGNGNTIYF. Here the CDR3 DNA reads TGTGCCAGCAGTTTCGGGAACGGAAACACCATATATTTT. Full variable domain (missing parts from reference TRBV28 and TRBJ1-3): DVKVTQSSRYLVKRTGEKVFLECVQDMDHENMFWYRQDPGLGLRLIYFSYDVKMKEKGDIPEGYSVSREKKERFSLILESASTNQTSMYLCASSFGNGNTIYFGEGSWLTVV.

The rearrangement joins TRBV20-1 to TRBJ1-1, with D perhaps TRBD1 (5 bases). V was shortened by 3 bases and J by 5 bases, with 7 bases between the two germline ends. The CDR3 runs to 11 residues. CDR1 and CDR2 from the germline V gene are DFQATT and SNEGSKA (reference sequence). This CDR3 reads CSASAGTEAFF. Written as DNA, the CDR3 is TGCAGTGCTAGCGCAGGGACTGAAGCTTTCTTT.